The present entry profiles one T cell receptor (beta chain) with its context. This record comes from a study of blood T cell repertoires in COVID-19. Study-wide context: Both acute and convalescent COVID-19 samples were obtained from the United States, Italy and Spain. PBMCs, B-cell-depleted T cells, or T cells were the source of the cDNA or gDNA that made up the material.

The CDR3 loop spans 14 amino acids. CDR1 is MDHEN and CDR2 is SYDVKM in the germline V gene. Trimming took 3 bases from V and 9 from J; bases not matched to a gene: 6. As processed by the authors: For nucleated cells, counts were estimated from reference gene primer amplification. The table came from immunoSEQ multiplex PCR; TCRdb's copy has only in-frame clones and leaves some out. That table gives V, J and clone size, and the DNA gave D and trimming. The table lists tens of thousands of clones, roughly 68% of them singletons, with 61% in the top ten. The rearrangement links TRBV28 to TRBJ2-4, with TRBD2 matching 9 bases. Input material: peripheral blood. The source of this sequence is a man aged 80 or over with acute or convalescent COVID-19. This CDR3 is CASSLIAGVSIQYF. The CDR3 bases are TGTGCCAGCAGTTTGATAGCGGGAGTGAGCATTCAGTACTTC.